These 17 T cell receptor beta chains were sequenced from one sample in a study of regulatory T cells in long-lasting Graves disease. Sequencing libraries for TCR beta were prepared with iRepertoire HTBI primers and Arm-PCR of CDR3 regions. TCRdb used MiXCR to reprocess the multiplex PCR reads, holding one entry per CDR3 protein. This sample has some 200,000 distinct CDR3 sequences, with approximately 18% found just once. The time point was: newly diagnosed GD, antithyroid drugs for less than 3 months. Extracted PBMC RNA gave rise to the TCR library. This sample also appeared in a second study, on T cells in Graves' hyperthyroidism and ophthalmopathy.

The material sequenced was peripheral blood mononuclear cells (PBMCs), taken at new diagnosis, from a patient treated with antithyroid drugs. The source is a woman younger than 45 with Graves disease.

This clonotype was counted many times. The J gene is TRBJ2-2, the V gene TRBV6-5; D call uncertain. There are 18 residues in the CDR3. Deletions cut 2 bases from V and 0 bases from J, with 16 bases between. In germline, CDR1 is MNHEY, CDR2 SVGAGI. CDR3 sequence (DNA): TGTGCCAGCAGTTACGGCGCGGTGGCAGGAACGAACACCGGGGAGCTGTTTTTT. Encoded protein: CASSYGAVAGTNTGELFF.

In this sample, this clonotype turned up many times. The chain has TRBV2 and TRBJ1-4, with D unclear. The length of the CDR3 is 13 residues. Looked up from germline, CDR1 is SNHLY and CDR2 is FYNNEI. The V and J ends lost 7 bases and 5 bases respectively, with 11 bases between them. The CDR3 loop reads CASKARLNEKLFF. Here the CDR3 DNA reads TGTGCCAGCAAGGCCAGGTTAAATGAAAAACTGTTTTTT.

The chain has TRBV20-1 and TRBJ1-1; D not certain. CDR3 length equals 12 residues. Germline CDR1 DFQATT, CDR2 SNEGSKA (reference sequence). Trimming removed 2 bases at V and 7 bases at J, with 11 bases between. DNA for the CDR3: TGCAGTGCTAGACCCGGCGGACTTGAAGCTTTCTTT. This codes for CSARPGGLEAFF.

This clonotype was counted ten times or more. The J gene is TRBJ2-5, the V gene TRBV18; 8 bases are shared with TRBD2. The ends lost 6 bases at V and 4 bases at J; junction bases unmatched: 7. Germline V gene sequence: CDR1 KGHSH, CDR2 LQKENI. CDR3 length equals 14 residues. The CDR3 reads CASSPGLGGETQYF. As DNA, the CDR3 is TGTGCCAGCTCCCCGGGACTAGGGGGAGAGACCCAGTACTTC.

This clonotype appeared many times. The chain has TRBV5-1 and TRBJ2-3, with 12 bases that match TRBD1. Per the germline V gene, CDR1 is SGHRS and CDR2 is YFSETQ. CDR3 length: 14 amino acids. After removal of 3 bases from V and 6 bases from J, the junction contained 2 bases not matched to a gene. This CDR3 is CASSYGTGGDTQYF. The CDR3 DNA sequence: TGCGCCAGCAGCTACGGGACAGGGGGCGATACGCAGTATTTT.

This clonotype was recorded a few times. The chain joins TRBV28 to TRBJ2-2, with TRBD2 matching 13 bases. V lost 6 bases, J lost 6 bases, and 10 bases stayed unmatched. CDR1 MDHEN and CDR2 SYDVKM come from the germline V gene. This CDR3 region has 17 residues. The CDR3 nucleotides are TGTGCCAGCAGACTAGCGGGGGGGACCCTTAGATCCGGGGAGCTGTTTTTT. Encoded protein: CASRLAGGTLRSGELFF.

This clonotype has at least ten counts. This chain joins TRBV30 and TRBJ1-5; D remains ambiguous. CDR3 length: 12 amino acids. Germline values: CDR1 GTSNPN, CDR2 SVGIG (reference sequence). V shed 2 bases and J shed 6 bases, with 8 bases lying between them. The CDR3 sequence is CAWSRWGQPQHF. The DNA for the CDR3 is TGTGCCTGGAGTCGTTGGGGTCAGCCCCAGCATTTT.

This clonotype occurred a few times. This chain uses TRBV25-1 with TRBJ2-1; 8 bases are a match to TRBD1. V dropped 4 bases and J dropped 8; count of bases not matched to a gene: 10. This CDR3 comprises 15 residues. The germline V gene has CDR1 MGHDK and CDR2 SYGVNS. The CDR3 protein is CASSAEPDRVHEQFF. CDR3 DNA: TGTGCCAGCAGTGCCGAACCGGACAGGGTACATGAGCAGTTCTTC.

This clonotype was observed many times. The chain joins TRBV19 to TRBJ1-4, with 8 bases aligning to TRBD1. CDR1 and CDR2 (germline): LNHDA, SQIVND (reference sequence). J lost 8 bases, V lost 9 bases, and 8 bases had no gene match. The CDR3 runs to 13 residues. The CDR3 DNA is TGTGCCAGCGGACAGGGTCGGGCGGAAAAACTGTTTTTT. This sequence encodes CASGQGRAEKLFF.

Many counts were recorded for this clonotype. The DNA of the CDR3 is TGTGCCTGCGGACAGGGATATGGCTACACCTTC. This translates into CACGQGYGYTF. The J gene is TRBJ1-2, the V gene TRBV19; 8 nucleotides line up with TRBD1. The ends lost 11 bases at V and 5 bases at J; junction bases unmatched: 4. Germline V gene sequence: CDR1 LNHDA, CDR2 SQIVND (reference sequence). The CDR3 is made up of 11 amino acids.

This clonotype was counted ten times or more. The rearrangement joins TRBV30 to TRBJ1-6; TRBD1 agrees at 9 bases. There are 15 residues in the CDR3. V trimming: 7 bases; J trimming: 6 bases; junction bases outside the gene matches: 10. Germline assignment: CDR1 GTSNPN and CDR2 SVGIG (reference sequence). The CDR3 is CASHSAQGANSPLHF. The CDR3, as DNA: TGTGCCTCCCACTCCGCACAGGGGGCTAATTCACCCCTCCACTTT.

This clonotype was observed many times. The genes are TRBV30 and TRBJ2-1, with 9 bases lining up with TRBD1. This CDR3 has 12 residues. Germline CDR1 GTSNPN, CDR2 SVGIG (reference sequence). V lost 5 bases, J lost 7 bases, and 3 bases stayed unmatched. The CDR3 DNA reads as TGTGCCTGGCTACAGGGGGCTAATGAGCAGTTCTTC. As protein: CAWLQGANEQFF.

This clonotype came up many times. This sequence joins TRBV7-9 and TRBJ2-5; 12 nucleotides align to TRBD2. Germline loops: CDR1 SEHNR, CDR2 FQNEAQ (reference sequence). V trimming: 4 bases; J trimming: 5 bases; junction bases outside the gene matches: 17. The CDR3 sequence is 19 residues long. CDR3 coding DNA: TGTGCCAGCAGCTCCACACTACCGACTAGCGGGGGTCTTCGGGAGACCCAGTACTTC. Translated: CASSSTLPTSGGLRETQYF.

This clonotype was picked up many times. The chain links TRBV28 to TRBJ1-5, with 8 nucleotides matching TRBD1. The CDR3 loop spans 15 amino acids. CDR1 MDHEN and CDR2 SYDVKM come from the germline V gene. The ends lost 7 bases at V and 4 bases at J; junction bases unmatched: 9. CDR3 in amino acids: CASTPVDRENQPQHF. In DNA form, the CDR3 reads TGTGCCAGCACCCCCGTGGACAGGGAAAATCAGCCCCAGCATTTT.

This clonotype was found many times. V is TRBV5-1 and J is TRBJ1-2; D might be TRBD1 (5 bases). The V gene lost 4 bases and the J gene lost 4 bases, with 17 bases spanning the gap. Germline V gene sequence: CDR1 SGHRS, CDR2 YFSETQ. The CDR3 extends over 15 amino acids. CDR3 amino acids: CASSRELGLSYGYTF. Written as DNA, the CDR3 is TGCGCCAGCAGCCGAGAACTGGGGCTAAGCTATGGCTACACCTTC.

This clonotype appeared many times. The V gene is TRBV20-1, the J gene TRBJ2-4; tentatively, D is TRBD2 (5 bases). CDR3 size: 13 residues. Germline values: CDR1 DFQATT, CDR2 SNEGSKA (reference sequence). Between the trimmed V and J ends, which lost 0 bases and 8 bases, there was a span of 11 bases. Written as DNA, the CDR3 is TGCAGTGCTAGAGATCCTCCGAGGGACATTCAGTACTTC. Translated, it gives CSARDPPRDIQYF.

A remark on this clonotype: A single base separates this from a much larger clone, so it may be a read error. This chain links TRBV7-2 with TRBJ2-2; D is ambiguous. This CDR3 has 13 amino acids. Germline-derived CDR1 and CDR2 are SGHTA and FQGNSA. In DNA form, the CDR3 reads TGTGCCGGCAGCTTGCGCCATTCCGGGGAGCTGTTTTTT. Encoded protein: CAGSLRHSGELFF.